The sequence of this TCR beta chain was determined in a study of graft-versus-host responses after intestinal transplantation. Study-level background: Multivisceral, liver-intestinal, or isolated intestinal grafts were transplanted into recipients. Study conclusions and caveats: After transplant, early declines in HvG clones were associated with peak levels of circulating GvH clones. Ileal or blood samples showed some GvH clones first, and such clones were also found in recipient marrow.

Remarks on this clone: Its antigen is not identified.

The graft tissue was processed, and this released both intraepithelial and lamina propria lymphocytes. CDR1 MGHRA and CDR2 YSYEKL come from the germline V gene. The CDR3 length is 16 residues. Trimming left V 0 bases short and J 6 bases short, with 17 bases between. The assay was immunoSEQ multiplex PCR, and TCRdb's table has in-frame clones only and misses some. Of 15,000 to 20,000 clones listed, approximately 80% were seen once; the top ten hold roughly 3.8%. The clonotype was recovered from a human patient who received an intestinal transplant, so some T cells may come from the graft donor. This specimen consisted of ileum tissue, obtained roughly 620 days after intestinal transplantation. The chain couples TRBV4-1 to TRBJ1-2; D may be TRBD1 (5 bases). Here the CDR3 DNA reads TGCGCCAGCAGCCAAGATAGGGGCGTCGACAGTGATGGCTACACCTTC. Amino acid sequence: CASSQDRGVDSDGYTF.